The entry that follows covers one TCR beta chain sequence. The DNA ends 3 residues before the CDR3 does, and the rest of the CDR3 is filled in from the germline J gene. These data are taken from a study of T cells in women clearing cervical HPV infection. This CDR3 has 14 residues. Unmatched junction bases numbered 5, after V lost 4 bases and J lost 3 bases. Per germline, CDR1 SGHTA and CDR2 FQGNSA. Generated by immunoSEQ multiplex PCR, the TCRdb table keeps only in-frame clones and is missing some. Its clone listing holds roughly 30,000 clones. This rearrangement joins TRBV7-2 to TRBJ2-5; 7 bases align to TRBD2. The clonotype originates from a woman between 18 and 70 years old with a cervical HPV16 infection that either progressed to CIN3+ or cleared (not recorded which). The sample taken for sequencing was blood buffy coat. The part of the CDR3 DNA that was read is TGTGCCAGCAGCTCGCGAGCGGGGAAAGAGACC. Translating it yields CASSSRAGKET. In full, the CDR3 reads CASSSRAGKETQYF.